The present T cell receptor beta chain was sequenced within a study of CD8+ T cells in alopecia areata. Study details: The percentage of affected scalp area served as the score of severity for treated patients.

The ends were cut back, 4 bases at V and 2 bases at J, with 11 bases in the middle. The length of the CDR3 is 13 residues. Germline-derived CDR1 and CDR2 are GTSNPN and SVGIG (reference sequence). cDNA prepared by RNA extraction and subsequent reverse transcription served as the template for sequencing. The method was immunoSEQ multiplex PCR; TCRdb's version includes in-frame clones alone and lacks a portion of them. This sample has about 260,000 clones, with around three fifths found just once. Treatment of the sample: oral pan-JAK inhibitor, 5-10 mg twice daily. From PBMCs, CD4+ and CD8+ T cells were sorted. Study conclusions and caveats: On tofacitinib, scalp clonality and expanded CD8+ clones among top 100 fell significantly. Sequencing of scalp samples also captures resident alphabeta T cells of normal skin.

About this clone: Its specificity is not known.

The chain links TRBV30 to TRBJ1-2, with unresolved D. Source: CD4+ T cells sorted from blood, taken at week 52, from a patient treated with tofacitinib. The sequence derives from a human donor with alopecia areata. The CDR3 DNA sequence: TGTGCCTGGACGAGGGAGCCGAACTATGGCTACACCTTC. Translated, it gives CAWTREPNYGYTF. The full variable domain, its missing parts supplied by reference TRBV30 and TRBJ1-2, is SQTIHQWPATLVQPVGSPLSLECTVEGTSNPNLYWYRQAAGRGLQLLFYSVGIGQISSEVPQNLSASRPQDRQFILSSKKLLLSDSGFYLCAWTREPNYGYTFGSGTRLTVV.